The clone carrying this T cell receptor beta chain is medium-sized within its sample. Amplification of TRBV12-4/TRBJ1-2 clonotypes used adaptor-ligated barcode primers. MiXCR, run by TCRdb on the multiplex PCR reads, gives a single entry per CDR3 protein. This table has about 1,800 distinct CDR3 sequences, around 1.2% appearing once. V lost 3 bases to trimming and J lost 7 bases, with 6 bases between them. The CDR3 loop spans 11 amino acids. Sequencing was carried out using naive CD4+ T cells sorted from blood. Documented subset: naive CD4+ T cells, CD4+CD45RA+CD25-. This TCR was recovered from a female donor with breast cancer. The J gene is TRBJ1-2, the V gene TRBV12-3 or TRBV12-4, with D hard to call. The CDR3 loop reads CASSFGFGYTF. The CDR3 nucleotides are TGTGCCAGCAGTTTCGGGTTTGGCTACACCTTC.